The source of this TCR beta chain is a study of blood T cell repertoires in COVID-19. Only in-frame clones appear in the TCRdb table, and some are missing; sequencing was by immunoSEQ multiplex PCR. The sample holds some 180,000 clones, roughly 88% seen once. The germline V gene encodes CDR1 LNHDA and CDR2 SQIVND (reference sequence). Trimming removed 5 bases at V and 0 bases at J, with 14 bases between. This CDR3 is 16 amino acids long. The genes are TRBV19 and TRBJ1-3; TRBD1 is a possible D gene (6 bases). This receptor was obtained from a woman between 40 and 55 years old with COVID-19, enrolled during active disease. The sample taken for sequencing was peripheral blood. CDR3 nucleotides: TGTGCCAGTAGTTCGGGACAACCCGCCTCTGGAAACACCATATATTTT. Its protein is CASSSGQPASGNTIYF.